This section outlines one T cell receptor (beta chain) sequence together with its context. This clone was counted only a few times. The target of this receptor is not known. No qualities accompany the bases; no much larger clone lies one base away. The entry originates in a study of a mutant IDH1 vaccine in newly diagnosed glioma (dated by TCRdb to the early 2020s). About the study as a whole: Vaccination began 4-6 weeks after radiotherapy alone, or alongside temozolomide cycles in the chemotherapy-containing groups. The roughly 32 treated patients were approximately 62% male and roughly 40% female, with a mean age of roughly 40 years. Before enrollment, patients had received standard therapy of radiotherapy alone, temozolomide alone, or radiochemotherapy with temozolomide; most received the combination. The week-35 safety follow-up was designated visit V12, and the week-47 end of study was designated visit V13. Peripheral blood samples were drawn at six visits, namely V03 (baseline), V05, V07, V10, V12 and V13. Longitudinal TCRB deep sequencing was performed for roughly 25 treated patients wherever samples were available for exploratory analyses.

The sample's time point label, decoded: week 47, end of study. Each vaccine dose, consisting of 300 ug of a 20-mer mutant IDH1 peptide in Montanide, was administered subcutaneously with topical imiquimod. Patients received eight vaccinations in weeks 1, 3, 5, 7, 11, 15, 19 and 23, corresponding to visits V03 through V10. Donors had newly diagnosed WHO grade 3 or 4 IDH1-mutant astrocytomas with loss of nuclear ATRX. The samples were drawn from NOA16, a multicentre, single-arm, open-label phase I trial in Germany that tested a mutant IDH1 peptide vaccine in humans for the first time. Genomic DNA for TCRB sequencing was extracted from EDTA blood using the DNeasy Blood and Tissue Kit. Library method: the immunoSEQ multiplex PCR assay. Following the manufacturer's protocol, the hsTCRB Kit was used to amplify rearranged TCR beta chain sequences. An Illumina MiSeq was used to sequence the TCRB libraries. On the authors' methods: The proprietary platform of the kit vendor was used for demultiplexing, trimming and gene mapping. Imported from immuneACCESS, the table was reduced by TCRdb to in-frame sequences with V and J called. These copies leave out some clones; in studies compared against another copy, an unresolved V gene accounts for under half, and the cause of the remainder is not known. V and J calls and clone size are as listed in that table; D and trimming were resolved from the DNA. The sample table holds tens of thousands of clones, of which 76% were seen once. The biggest ten clones account for 4% to 5.5% of the sample.

Study-level results and caveats: No apparent relationship was observed between pseudoprogression and alterations in the top peripheral T cell clonotypes detected by TCRB sequencing. Vaccine-induced immune responses across multiple MHC alleles were detected in approximately 93% of patients. The authors noted that analyses of patient blood samples could not be reproduced because of sample limitations. Availability determined which PBMC samples were chosen for TCRB deep sequencing.

This sequence was found in a woman between 40 and 50 years old with glioma. Some clones in this sample may be carry-over from other donors' samples. Specimen: PBMCs, collected from a glioma patient whose treatment included an IDH1 peptide vaccine.

The base sequence is TGTGCCAGCAGCCGCAACAGGGTAACATTCCGCCAGCCCCAGCATTTT. Its protein is CASSRNRVTFRQPQHF. The sequence links TRBV5-8 to TRBJ1-5; TRBD1 is a possible D gene, resting on 6 matching bases. The CDR3 runs 16 residues from the cysteine to the phenylalanine. Here the CDR3 DNA is all that survives: 48 bases in frame from base 1. The germline ends are 21 bases apart after V is trimmed by 4 bases and J by 7 bases. CDR1 and CDR2 (SGHTS, YDEGEE) derive from the germline V gene.